The sequence of this T cell receptor beta chain was determined in a study of CXCR3-negative and CXCR3-positive naive CD8 T cells. General study points: TCR interaction strength was inferred from TRB CDR3 physicochemistry, as CD5 matched across naive subsets. TRBV-TRBJ usage was alike in naive CXCR3-negative and CXCR3-positive cells but differed in memory cells. High diversity, comparable across both naive subsets, contrasted with much lower diversity in memory CD8+ cells.

As concerns this clonotype: Antigen: not known.

Triplicate approximately 270,000-cell sorts were made of each CD8+ T cell subset. UMI-labeled TRB cDNA libraries were prepared by 5' RACE. TCRdb re-called the 5' RACE reads, yielding one record per CDR3 amino acid sequence without DNA. Its table lists about 40,000 distinct CDR3 sequences. This CDR3 comprises 12 residues. Germline V CDR1 and CDR2: SQVTM, ANQGSEA. The chain couples TRBV29-1 to TRBJ2-5. The source is a human donor in good health. Some clones in this sample may be carry-over from other donors' samples. The sequenced sample consisted of memory CD8+ T cells from blood. The CDR3: CSVEWVWETQYF. The full variable domain, rest sourced from reference TRBV29-1 and TRBJ2-5, is SAVISQKPSRDICQRGTSLTIQCQVDSQVTMMFWYRQQPGQSLTLIATANQGSEATYESGFVIDKFPISRPNLTFSTLTVSNMSPEDSSIYLCSVEWVWETQYFGPGTRLLVL.